The text below deals with one TCR beta chain. This sample stems from a study of blood T cell repertoires in COVID-19. Trimming removed 4 bases from V and 5 bases from J, with 9 bases in between. The CDR3 contains 12 residues. The germline V gene has CDR1 LGHDT and CDR2 YNNKEL (reference sequence). Measured with immunoSEQ multiplex PCR; TCRdb has only the in-frame clones, and not every one. The data contain fewer than 350,000 clones, nearly 90% of them singletons. The sequenced sample consisted of peripheral blood. The V call is TRBV3-1 (or the pseudogene TRBV3-2), the J call TRBJ2-7; D is perhaps TRBD1 (5 bases). The TCR comes from a man aged 18 to 35 with active or convalescent COVID-19. CDR3 coding DNA: TGTGCCAGCAGCCCAGGGTTCGACGAGCAGTACTTC. Translating gives CASSPGFDEQYF.